These 24 T cell receptor beta chains came from one sample sequenced in a study of Ad26.COV2.S vaccination and SARS-CoV-2 variants. This sample's treatment: roughly 19 received Ad26.COV2.S at low or high dose, single or two shots; 5 received placebo; per-sample allocation not given. All samples were drawn on day 63, counting from the first vaccine or placebo injection. The data were produced by immunoSEQ multiplex PCR, yet TCRdb's version contains in-frame clones alone and is incomplete. This repertoire shows approximately 300,000 clones, over 80% found once; its top ten account for 2% to 2.5%. Here the sequenced sample was peripheral blood, taken in a trial of Ad26.COV2.S vaccine versus placebo. These receptor sequences come from a person between 18 and 65 years old who received the Ad26.COV2.S COVID-19 vaccine or a placebo.

J is TRBJ1-5 and V is TRBV10-3; D possibly corresponds to TRBD1 (5 bases). Germline loops: CDR1 ENHRY, CDR2 SYGVKD. The CDR3 extends over 13 amino acids. Trimming pared 6 bases from V and 3 bases from J, leaving 9 bases between. This CDR3 reads CAIRDSSNQPQHF. Written as DNA, the CDR3 is TGTGCCATCAGAGACAGTTCCAATCAGCCCCAGCATTTT.

CDR3 protein: CASSPRGDTGELFF. CDR3 nucleotide sequence: TGTGCCAGCAGCCCGCGGGGGGATACCGGGGAGCTGTTTTTT. V usage is TRBV9 and J usage is TRBJ2-2; 8 positions agree with TRBD2. The CDR3 extends over 14 amino acids. V was clipped by 4 bases and J by 5 bases; unmatched bases: 4. Germline loops: CDR1 SGDLS, CDR2 YYNGEE.

This clone was recorded only once. V usage is TRBV28 and J usage is TRBJ1-2; TRBD1 might be the D (5 bases). The germline CDR1 and CDR2 sequences are MDHEN and SYDVKM. The CDR3 contains 13 residues. V lost 5 bases and J lost 0, with 7 bases in between. CDR3: CASSRGTNYGYTF. DNA for the CDR3: TGTGCCAGCAGTAGGGGCACTAACTATGGCTACACCTTC.

V usage is TRBV6-5 and J usage is TRBJ2-5; the D gene is possibly TRBD2 (7 bases). Trimming left V 7 bases short and J 4 bases short, with 16 bases between. Germline V gives CDR1 MNHEY, CDR2 SVGAGI. The CDR3 is 14 amino acids. In DNA, the CDR3 is TGTGCCAGCACGGTAGGGGGGGCGCGAGAGACCCAGTACTTC. Translation: CASTVGGARETQYF.

The chain joins TRBV10-2 to TRBJ1-1; D is uncertain. CDR3 length equals 14 residues. The V end lost 1 base, the J end lost 0 bases, and 6 bases lay between the germline ends. From germline, CDR1 is WSHSY and CDR2 SAAADI. CDR3 DNA: TGCGCCAGCAGTGAGTGGCGGATGAACACTGAAGCTTTCTTT. Translation: CASSEWRMNTEAFF.

The chain uses TRBV5-4 and TRBJ2-7, with 10 bases aligning to TRBD1. V trimming: 3 bases; J trimming: 6 bases; junction bases outside the gene matches: 6. This CDR3 is built from 14 residues. Germline CDR1 and CDR2: SGHNT and YYREEE (reference sequence). CDR3: CASSSGTGVGEQYF. CDR3 nucleotides: TGTGCCAGCAGCTCAGGGACAGGGGTGGGCGAGCAGTACTTC.

This chain connects TRBV2 to TRBJ2-5, with 10 bases identical to TRBD2. This CDR3 has 15 residues. The J segment lost 3 bases and the V segment lost 5 bases, leaving 6 bases of the junction unmatched. Germline-derived CDR1 and CDR2 are SNHLY and FYNNEI. CDR3 in amino acids: CASSSFLAGEETQYF. The CDR3 DNA reads as TGTGCCAGCAGTTCCTTTCTAGCGGGGGAAGAGACCCAGTACTTC.

The CDR3: CASSPGQGSPLHF. In DNA, the CDR3 is TGTGCCAGCTCACCAGGACAGGGATCACCCCTCCACTTT. The chain combines TRBV18 with TRBJ1-6; 8 nucleotides line up with TRBD1. Germline loops: CDR1 KGHSH, CDR2 LQKENI. This CDR3 comprises 13 residues. The V gene end was trimmed by 2 bases and the J gene end by 10 bases; junction bases not matched to a gene: 1.

This rearrangement joins TRBV21-1 to TRBJ1-6; the DNA was not compared with TRBD1, the D call given in the table. TRBV21-1 is given as a pseudogene. The CDR3 spans 18 residues. The CDR3 loop reads CASSKGGRGSSYNSPLHF. Here the CDR3 DNA reads TGTGCCAGCAGCAAAGGTGGTAGGGGTTCGTCCTATAATTCACCCCTCCACTTT.

Note on this clone: No conserved phenylalanine or tryptophan ends this CDR3, so it is likely a read error. Because the CDR3's place on the DNA is in doubt, the DNA is left out and the CDR3 is given as listed by TCRdb. The CDR3: CASSFGLKG. The rearrangement uses TRBV12-3 or TRBV12-4 and TRBJ2-3. The CDR3 spans 9 amino acids, including both terminal residues.

This chain joins TRBV6-5 and TRBJ2-7, with TRBD1 identical over 7 bases. The CDR3 totals 11 residues. Germline values: CDR1 MNHEY, CDR2 SVGAGI. Trimming cost V 6 bases and J 10 bases; bases outside gene matches: 6. The CDR3 nucleotides read TGTGCCAGCAGCTCCAGGGGGTCCCAGTACTTC. Translation gives CASSSRGSQYF.

The genes are TRBV7-6 and TRBJ2-3, with TRBD2 matching 8 bases. Unmatched junction bases numbered 11, after V lost 4 bases and J lost 2 bases. From germline, CDR1 is SGHVS and CDR2 FNYEAQ. The length of the CDR3 is 17 residues. The DNA for the CDR3 is TGTGCCAGCAGCTCGAGACCGGGACTAGTCACCACAGATACGCAGTATTTT. Residues: CASSSRPGLVTTDTQYF.

This clone appeared many times. This sequence joins TRBV4-1 and TRBJ1-6; no firm D call. Germline values: CDR1 MGHRA, CDR2 YSYEKL. The CDR3 sequence is 15 residues long. V lost 1 base, J lost 4 bases, and 8 bases lay in between. CDR3 DNA sequence: TGCGCCAGCAGCCAAGTGGCCAGTTATAATTCACCCCTCCACTTT. Residues: CASSQVASYNSPLHF.

The chain couples TRBV6-5 to TRBJ2-2; TRBD1 might be the D (6 bases). The CDR3 covers 15 residues. The germline V gene has CDR1 MNHEY and CDR2 SVGAGI. V was pared by 8 bases and J by 4 bases, with 17 bases between. The CDR3 DNA reads as TGTGCCAGCCGCACAGGGTTTCAAAGCACCGGGGAGCTGTTTTTT. Its translation is CASRTGFQSTGELFF.

The chain is built from TRBV28 and TRBJ2-1, with TRBD2 identical over 9 bases. CDR3 length: 15 residues. The V gene end was trimmed by 5 bases and the J gene end by 8 bases; junction bases not matched to a gene: 10. Germline CDR1 and CDR2: MDHEN and SYDVKM. The CDR3 DNA sequence: TGTGCCAGCAGTCCTTCTAGCGGGATAAACCATGAGCAGTTCTTC. This gives the protein CASSPSSGINHEQFF.

The rearrangement uses TRBV6-5 and TRBJ1-1; 7 nucleotides match TRBD1. After removal of 8 bases from V and 5 bases from J, the junction contained 11 bases not matched to a gene. Germline CDR1 reads MNHEY; CDR2 reads SVGAGI. This CDR3 is built from 14 residues. The CDR3 nucleotides read TGTGCCAGCGACCGCGGAGGGGGCTATACTGAAGCTTTCTTT. Translating it yields CASDRGGGYTEAFF.

This clone was observed a single time. Other DNA sequences from this sample encode an identical CDR3 as well. The chain couples TRBV19 to TRBJ2-7; 8 bases match TRBD1. The trim removed 3 bases at V and 6 bases at J, leaving 7 bases unmatched. This CDR3 is 14 amino acids long. The V gene's germline CDR1 is LNHDA and CDR2 SQIVND (reference sequence). The CDR3 sequence is CASSMSGQGPEQYF. Here the CDR3 DNA reads TGTGCCAGTAGTATGTCCGGACAGGGTCCCGAGCAGTACTTC.

This chain uses TRBV6-5 with TRBJ2-6; D is ambiguous. Germline V lookup: CDR1 MNHEY, CDR2 SVGAGI. The ends were cut back, 6 bases at V and 0 bases at J, with 0 bases in the middle. This CDR3 has 12 residues. CDR3 in DNA: TGTGCCAGCAGCTCTGGGGCCAACGTCCTGACTTTC. Translating it yields CASSSGANVLTF.

CDR3 DNA: TGTGCCAGCAGCTTGGGTGGGGGGAACACTGAAGCTTTCTTT. Residues: CASSLGGGNTEAFF. The V gene is TRBV7-6, the J gene TRBJ1-1; perhaps TRBD1 as D (5 bases). V was shortened by 3 bases and J by 1 base, with 9 bases between the two germline ends. CDR3 size: 14 residues. CDR1 is SGHVS and CDR2 is FNYEAQ in the germline V gene.

The chain employs TRBV18 and TRBJ1-5, with D perhaps TRBD1 (6 bases). This CDR3 contains 15 residues. The V gene lost 6 bases and the J gene lost 1 base, with 13 bases spanning the gap. Germline CDR1 is KGHSH and CDR2 is LQKENI. The DNA of the CDR3 is TGTGCCAGCTCGGGATTGGACAGCAGCAATCAGCCCCAGCATTTT. Translated: CASSGLDSSNQPQHF.

The chain is built from TRBV11-3 and TRBJ2-2; either TRBD1 or TRBD2 may supply D (5 bases each). Trimming removed 1 base at V and 5 bases at J, with 11 bases between. This CDR3 contains 15 residues. Per the germline V gene, CDR1 is SGHNT and CDR2 is YENEEA. The CDR3 is CASSLVGVTTGELFF. Written as DNA, the CDR3 is TGTGCCAGCAGCTTAGTGGGGGTTACAACCGGGGAGCTGTTTTTT.

The rearrangement uses TRBV19 and TRBJ1-1; 7 nucleotides line up with TRBD1. With V trimmed by 4 bases and J by 5 bases, 7 bases remained unmatched. This CDR3 has 14 amino acids. CDR1 is LNHDA, CDR2 SQIVND, per germline (reference sequence). The CDR3, as DNA: TGTGCCAGTAGTAGGGAGACAGGGCGGACTGAAGCTTTCTTT. Its translation is CASSRETGRTEAFF.

The chain recombines TRBV19 with TRBJ2-5; TRBD1 matches 10 bases. With V trimmed by 5 bases and J by 5 bases, 8 bases remained unmatched. This CDR3 has 15 residues. Germline V gene data show CDR1 as LNHDA and CDR2 as SQIVND (reference sequence). This chain's CDR3 is CASSPRQGARETQYF. CDR3 sequence (DNA): TGTGCCAGTAGTCCGCGACAGGGGGCCCGGGAGACCCAGTACTTC.

V usage is TRBV5-1 and J usage is TRBJ1-2; 7 positions match TRBD1. This CDR3 is built from 14 residues. CDR1 SGHRS and CDR2 YFSETQ come from the germline V gene. V was clipped by 2 bases and J by 7 bases; unmatched bases: 8. The CDR3: CASSFSQGEVGYTF. The CDR3 DNA reads as TGCGCCAGCAGCTTTTCCCAGGGGGAGGTTGGCTACACCTTC. The whole variable domain, remainder taken from reference TRBV5-1 and TRBJ1-2, is KAGVTQTPRYLIKTRGQQVTLSCSPISGHRSVSWYQQTPGQGLQFLFEYFSETQRNKGNFPGRFSGRQFSNSRSEMNVSTLELGDSALYLCASSFSQGEVGYTFGSGTRLTVV.